These 3 T cell receptor beta chains share one sample of origin, sequenced in a study of blood T cell repertoires in COVID-19 (dated by TCRdb to the early 2020s). The library was produced with the immunoSEQ multiplex PCR assay. TCRdb provides this immuneACCESS table in a form limited to in-frame rearrangements. Some clones are lacking; in checked studies, under half of them reflect an unresolved V gene, and why the rest are absent is not known. Present in this sample are fewer than 500,000 clones, more than 75% of which were seen just once. 0.9% to 1% of the sample is taken by the ten largest. What was sequenced was PBMCs or T cells enriched from blood (not recorded which). The receptors shown here come from a woman under 40 with acute COVID-19.

The chain combines TRBV10-2 with TRBJ2-7; D call uncertain. V shed 5 bases and J shed 5 bases, with 10 bases lying between them. The CDR3 is made up of 12 amino acids. The germline gives CDR1 WSHSY, CDR2 SAAADI. CDR3 nucleotides: TGCGCCAGCAGTACCGACATCAACGAGCAGTACTTC. Its translation is CASSTDINEQYF.

The chain joins TRBV7-9 to TRBJ1-3, with 9 bases matching TRBD1. Unmatched junction bases numbered 9, after V lost 5 bases and J lost 4 bases. Germline V gene sequence: CDR1 SEHNR, CDR2 FQNEAQ (reference sequence). This CDR3 comprises 16 residues. CDR3 protein: CASSVPTGGAGNTIYF. The DNA for the CDR3 is TGTGCCAGCAGCGTCCCGACAGGGGGAGCAGGAAACACCATATATTTT.

The V call is TRBV29-1, the J call TRBJ1-1; no clear D. V lost 3 bases, J lost 5 bases, and 10 bases lay in between. CDR3 size: 12 residues. Germline lookup yields CDR1 SQVTM and CDR2 ANQGSEA. The CDR3 protein is CSVDHGRTEAFF. The CDR3 DNA sequence: TGCAGCGTTGACCACGGGAGGACTGAAGCTTTCTTT. Looking up the rest from reference TRBV29-1 and TRBJ1-1 gives the full variable domain: SAVISQKPSRDICQRGTSLTIQCQVDSQVTMMFWYRQQPGQSLTLIATANQGSEATYESGFVIDKFPISRPNLTFSTLTVSNMSPEDSSIYLCSVDHGRTEAFFGQGTRLTVV.